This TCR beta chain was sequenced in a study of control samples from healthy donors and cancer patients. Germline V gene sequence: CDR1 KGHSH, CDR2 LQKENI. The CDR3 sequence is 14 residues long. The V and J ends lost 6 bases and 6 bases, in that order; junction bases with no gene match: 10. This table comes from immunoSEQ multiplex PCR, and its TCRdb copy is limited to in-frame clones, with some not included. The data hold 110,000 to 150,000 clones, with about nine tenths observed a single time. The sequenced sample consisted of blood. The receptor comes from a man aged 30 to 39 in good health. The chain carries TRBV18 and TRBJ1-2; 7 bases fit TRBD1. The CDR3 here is CASSPGQALDGYTF. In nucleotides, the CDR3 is TGTGCCAGCTCCCCCGGACAGGCCCTGGATGGCTACACCTTC.